These 11 T cell receptor beta chains were sequenced from one sample in a study of cytomegalovirus exposure and HLA in healthy donors. Vbeta (60) and Jbeta (13) primers were used in the PCR. TCRdb's table, derived via immunoSEQ multiplex PCR, lists solely in-frame clones and lacks some. Of 150,000 to 200,000 clones detected, 70% to 90% appear once; the ten largest clones hold 2% to 3%. Material: PBMCs. The receptors derive from a male donor in good health and CMV-seronegative.

This clone was picked up a small number of times. The genes are TRBV6-5 and TRBJ1-5; a possible D gene is TRBD1 (5 bases). The CDR3 covers 13 residues. CDR1 and CDR2 from the germline V gene are MNHEY and SVGAGI. V was trimmed by 9 bases and J by 3 bases, leaving 12 bases between them. The DNA for the CDR3 is TGTGCCAGTACCAGGGATTACAATCAGCCCCAGCATTTT. This gives the protein CASTRDYNQPQHF.

V is TRBV2 and J is TRBJ1-4; the D gene is possibly TRBD1 (6 bases). V was clipped by 6 bases and J by 8 bases, with 13 bases between them. This CDR3 spans 13 amino acids. CDR1 is SNHLY and CDR2 is FYNNEI in the germline V gene. For the CDR3, the DNA is TGTGCCAGCAGCCCCAGGGGCTGGGAAAAACTGTTTTTT. This gives the protein CASSPRGWEKLFF.

As DNA, the CDR3 is TGTGCCAGCAGCTTGGAGGGACTAGCGGGGGGCACCGGGGAGCTGTTTTTT. Translation: CASSLEGLAGGTGELFF. This chain joins TRBV5-4 and TRBJ2-2; 15 nucleotides agree with TRBD2. J lost 4 bases, V lost 0 bases, and 1 base had no gene match. Germline V CDR1 and CDR2: SGHNT, YYREEE (reference sequence). This CDR3 has 17 residues.

This chain uses TRBV25-1 with TRBJ2-7, with TRBD2 matching over 7 bases. The trim removed 3 bases at V and 8 bases at J, leaving 16 bases unmatched. The CDR3 contains 16 residues. Germline CDR1 MGHDK, CDR2 SYGVNS. CDR3 residues: CASSDGSGGTHLQQYF. The CDR3 nucleotides read TGTGCCAGCAGTGATGGGTCGGGAGGAACACACCTACAGCAGTACTTC.

The chain uses TRBV19 and TRBJ1-1; D gene ambiguous. Germline assignment: CDR1 LNHDA and CDR2 SQIVND (reference sequence). The length of the CDR3 is 13 residues. V was cut by 6 bases and J by 0 bases, with 8 bases left in between. CDR3 in DNA: TGTGCCAGTAGCAATACAGTGAACACTGAAGCTTTCTTT. Translating it yields CASSNTVNTEAFF. Complete variable domain (other parts from reference TRBV19 and TRBJ1-1): DGGITQSPKYLFRKEGQNVTLSCEQNLNHDAMYWYRQDPGQGLRLIYYSQIVNDFQKGDIAEGYSVSREKKESFPLTVTSAQKNPTAFYLCASSNTVNTEAFFGQGTRLTVV.

V and J are TRBV28 and TRBJ2-1; 10 nucleotides line up with TRBD2. V shed 0 bases, J shed 1 base, and the junction held 18 bases outside the gene matches. The germline CDR1 and CDR2 sequences are MDHEN and SYDVKM. CDR3 length: 22 amino acids. In nucleotides, the CDR3 is TGTGCCAGCAGTTTATGGTGGGTAGCGGGGGGCCTGCGTCGGAGTTCCTACAATGAGCAGTTCTTC. Protein sequence: CASSLWWVAGGLRRSSYNEQFF.

The gene calls are TRBV4-3 and TRBJ1-2; 7 bases agree with TRBD1. J gave up 2 bases and V 1 base, and 13 bases lay outside the gene matches. The CDR3 is made up of 18 amino acids. Germline lookup yields CDR1 LGHNA and CDR2 YSLEER. This CDR3 is CASSQVGSGDRRNYGYTF. The DNA for the CDR3 is TGCGCCAGCAGCCAAGTGGGCTCCGGGGACAGACGCAACTATGGCTACACCTTC.

The V and J genes are TRBV5-1 and TRBJ2-7; D is perhaps TRBD1 (6 bases). The CDR3 covers 14 residues. V dropped 4 bases and J dropped 2 bases, with 13 bases sitting between them. CDR1 and CDR2 from the germline V gene are SGHRS and YFSETQ. As DNA, the CDR3 is TGCGCCAGCAGCCCTACGGACAGACCCTACGAGCAGTACTTC. It codes for CASSPTDRPYEQYF.

The rearrangement links TRBV27 to TRBJ2-3; TRBD1 agrees at 10 bases. The V segment lost 3 bases and the J segment 0 bases; nucleotides outside the gene matches: 6. This CDR3 spans 17 amino acids. Germline CDR1 MNHEY, CDR2 SMNVEV (reference sequence). This CDR3 reads CASSLETGGFSTDTQYF. The CDR3 bases are TGTGCCAGCAGTTTGGAGACAGGGGGCTTCAGCACAGATACGCAGTATTTT.

V is TRBV7-2 and J is TRBJ1-1, with D maybe TRBD1 (5 bases). The CDR3 spans 13 residues. The germline gives CDR1 SGHTA, CDR2 FQGNSA. Trimming shortened V by 5 bases and J by 2 bases, and 9 bases separated the two germline ends. The CDR3 spells CASSTDINTEAFF. Here the CDR3 DNA reads TGTGCCAGCAGCACGGACATTAACACTGAAGCTTTCTTT. Based on the CDR3 plus reference TRBV7-2 and TRBJ1-1, the full variable domain is GAGVSQSPSNKVTEKGKDVELRCDPISGHTALYWYRQSLGQGLEFLIYFQGNSAPDKSGLPSDRFSAERTGGSVSTLTIQRTQQEDSAVYLCASSTDINTEAFFGQGTRLTVV.

The rearrangement links TRBV5-6 to TRBJ2-4, with 7 bases that match TRBD2. The germline V gene encodes CDR1 SGHDT and CDR2 YYEEEE. The CDR3 contains 15 residues. V gave up 4 bases and J gave up 1 base; unmatched junction bases: 5. The CDR3: CASSPTSRAKNIQYF. In nucleotides, the CDR3 is TGTGCCAGCAGCCCGACTAGCAGGGCCAAAAACATTCAGTACTTC.